What follows is one T cell receptor beta chain and its context. Germline V lookup: CDR1 SGHDT, CDR2 YYEEEE. The J segment lost 7 bases and the V segment lost 2 bases, leaving 5 bases of the junction unmatched. The CDR3 length is 13 residues. This sample is drawn from a study of shared clonotypes between healthy human individuals. The authors loaded around 200 ng DNA, around 30,000 T cell genomes, into sorted-subset replicate PCRs. This table comes from immunoSEQ multiplex PCR, and its TCRdb copy is limited to in-frame clones, with some not included. The table includes about 960,000 clones, over 75% detected once.

The chain joins TRBV5-6 to TRBJ1-2, with 7 positions matching TRBD1. Material for sequencing was memory CD4+ T cells sorted from blood. As to subset: CD45RA-negative fraction. This clonotype was obtained from a man younger than 35 in good health. The CDR3 nucleotides are TGTGCCAGCAGCTTCGGGACAGTAAGTGGCTACACCTTC. Translation: CASSFGTVSGYTF.